This T cell receptor beta chain was sequenced during a study of blood T cell repertoires in COVID-19. On the study more broadly: Spain, Italy and the United States supplied samples that represented acute and convalescent COVID-19.

Sequenced by immunoSEQ multiplex PCR; TCRdb stores in-frame clones only, minus some. The sample contains tens of thousands of clones, 85% to 90% of which appear only once. This CDR3 is 13 amino acids long. V lost 6 bases and J lost 8; bases outside the gene matches: 7. There are a few counts of this clone. The TCR comes from a man between 65 and 85 years old with acute or convalescent COVID-19. V usage is TRBV12-3 or TRBV12-4 and J usage is TRBJ1-3; 7 bases align to TRBD1. Sequenced sample: peripheral blood. The DNA for the CDR3 is TGTGCCAGCAGACTCGACAGGGAGGACACCATATATTTT. This sequence encodes CASRLDREDTIYF.